This TCR beta chain was recovered during a study of T cell repertoires in ileal Crohn's disease. Clones were sequenced by immunoSEQ multiplex PCR, and TCRdb holds only the in-frame ones, with some missing. The sample lists some 6,200 clones; around 79% were seen once. The V gene's germline CDR1 is WSHSY and CDR2 SAAADI. The V segment lost 4 bases and the J segment 7 bases; nucleotides outside the gene matches: 8. This CDR3 region has 14 residues. V and J are TRBV10-2 and TRBJ2-7; 9 bases agree with TRBD2. The material sequenced was ileal tissue. The receptor's source is an adult with Crohn's disease. The chain's CDR3 is CASSALAGPSEQYF. The CDR3 DNA reads as TGCGCCAGCAGTGCGCTAGCGGGGCCGAGTGAGCAGTACTTC.